What follows are 30 T cell receptor beta chains derived from one specimen sequenced in a study of chemoradiotherapy in HPV16-positive cancers. Sequencing used immunoSEQ multiplex PCR; TCRdb keeps in-frame clones, though not all of them. The table records thousands of clones, 65% to 85% of them present only once. Material: tumor tissue, obtained from a patient who underwent chemoradiotherapy. The source is a human donor with HPV-associated anogenital cancer.

The chain combines TRBV11-2 with TRBJ1-1; perhaps TRBD1 as D (5 bases). Germline V gives CDR1 SGHAT, CDR2 FQNNGV. The CDR3 loop spans 15 amino acids. With 5 bases removed from V and 4 bases from J, the gap between germline ends came to 17 bases. The CDR3, as DNA: TGTGCCAGCAGCGCCCAACAGGTCCCAGGCACTGAAGCTTTCTTT. Amino acids: CASSAQQVPGTEAFF.

The chain recombines TRBV5-4 with TRBJ1-6; 7 bases map to TRBD1. V trimming: 4 bases; J trimming: 7 bases; junction bases outside the gene matches: 11. The CDR3 length is 16 residues. The germline CDR1 and CDR2 sequences are SGHNT and YYREEE (reference sequence). The CDR3 protein is CASSTRQGGWNSPLHF. DNA for the CDR3: TGTGCCAGCAGCACGAGGCAGGGGGGTTGGAATTCACCCCTCCACTTT.

The gene calls are TRBV6-5 and TRBJ1-1; D is unresolved. The CDR3 covers 13 residues. Trimming removed 7 bases from V and 6 bases from J, with 15 bases in between. Germline CDR1 and CDR2: MNHEY and SVGAGI. This chain's CDR3 is CASIRTNRAEAFF. Written as DNA, the CDR3 is TGTGCCAGCATCCGGACTAACCGGGCTGAAGCTTTCTTT.

This chain joins TRBV7-3 and TRBJ1-2; TRBD1 matches at 9 bases. CDR1 and CDR2 (germline): SGHTA, FQGTGA. J lost 3 bases, V lost 8 bases, and 4 bases had no gene match. There are 13 residues in the CDR3. The CDR3 nucleotides read TGTGCCAGCGCGGGACAGGGAGACTATGGCTACACCTTC. Translating gives CASAGQGDYGYTF.

This clone was seen only once. The chain joins TRBV28 to TRBJ1-1; D perhaps matches TRBD1 (5 bases). V lost 8 bases, J lost 9 bases, and 16 bases lay in between. Germline V gives CDR1 MDHEN, CDR2 SYDVKM. There are 12 residues in the CDR3. The CDR3 DNA reads TGTGCCAGCGGGGGTACGACGCCTCAAGCTTTCTTT. This sequence encodes CASGGTTPQAFF. Looking up the rest from reference TRBV28 and TRBJ1-1 gives the full variable domain: DVKVTQSSRYLVKRTGEKVFLECVQDMDHENMFWYRQDPGLGLRLIYFSYDVKMKEKGDIPEGYSVSREKKERFSLILESASTNQTSMYLCASGGTTPQAFFGQGTRLTVV.

The chain couples TRBV10-3 to TRBJ2-2, with 7 bases identical to TRBD2. V lost 2 bases to trimming and J lost 2 bases; unmatched junction nucleotides: 2. CDR1 is ENHRY and CDR2 is SYGVKD in the germline V gene. The CDR3 spans 15 residues. The CDR3 nucleotides read TGTGCCATCAGTGAGCCGGGGGGTAACACCGGGGAGCTGTTTTTT. Its protein product is CAISEPGGNTGELFF.

This clone appeared a few times. This sequence joins TRBV13 and TRBJ1-5; a weak D match, TRBD1 (6 bases). This CDR3 contains 14 residues. Germline CDR1 PRHDT, CDR2 FYEKMQ (reference sequence). Between the trimmed V and J ends, which lost 3 bases and 7 bases, there was a span of 13 bases. The CDR3 region is CASSFGPGAQPQHF. In DNA form, the CDR3 reads TGTGCCAGCAGCTTTGGACCGGGGGCGCAGCCCCAGCATTTT. Using reference TRBV13 and TRBJ1-5 for the parts outside the CDR3, the full variable domain is AAGVIQSPRHLIKEKRETATLKCYPIPRHDTVYWYQQGPGQDPQFLISFYEKMQSDKGSIPDRFSAQQFSDYHSELNMSSLELGDSALYFCASSFGPGAQPQHFGDGTRLSIL.

The chain carries TRBV14 and TRBJ2-7; D is ambiguous. Between the trimmed V and J ends, which lost 1 base and 5 bases, there was a span of 9 bases. The CDR3 extends over 13 amino acids. Germline-derived CDR1 and CDR2 are SGHDN and FVKESK. CDR3 DNA: TGTGCCAGCAGCCAAGGTATACGGGACGAGCAGTACTTC. Its protein product is CASSQGIRDEQYF.

The chain is built from TRBV6-6 and TRBJ1-2, with 7 bases that match TRBD1. Looked up from germline, CDR1 is MNHNY and CDR2 is SVGAGI (reference sequence). Trimming cost V 11 bases and J 3 bases; bases outside gene matches: 6. This CDR3 is built from 12 residues. CDR3 bases: TGTGCCCTAGGGGGGACAGACTATGGCTACACCTTC. This translates into CALGGTDYGYTF.

This clone was seen a single time. The V gene is TRBV9, the J gene TRBJ2-7, with no clear D. CDR3 length: 18 residues. The ends were cut back, 3 bases at V and 0 bases at J, with 22 bases in the middle. Germline V gene lookup returns CDR1 SGDLS and CDR2 YYNGEE. This CDR3 is CASSAGSGQVSVSYEQYF. The CDR3 DNA reads as TGTGCCAGCAGCGCCGGGTCCGGGCAGGTATCGGTCTCCTACGAGCAGTACTTC.

This clone was counted a few times. The chain links TRBV18 to TRBJ2-2, with 8 nucleotides matching TRBD1. Germline CDR1 and CDR2: KGHSH and LQKENI. The CDR3 loop spans 15 amino acids. Losses at the gene ends were 5 bases for V and 4 bases for J; bases not matched to a gene: 6. The CDR3 DNA is TGTGCCAGCTCAACGTCAGGGGGCATCACCGGGGAGCTGTTTTTT. It encodes CASSTSGGITGELFF.

In DNA form, the CDR3 reads TGTGCCTGGAGTGGGACAGGGGTGGGAAACACCATATATTTT. Its protein is CAWSGTGVGNTIYF. The V call is TRBV30, the J call TRBJ1-3; 9 positions agree with TRBD1. Unmatched junction bases numbered 2, after V lost 1 base and J lost 4 bases. Per the germline V gene, CDR1 is GTSNPN and CDR2 is SVGIG (reference sequence). The CDR3 extends over 14 amino acids.

The chain employs TRBV5-4 and TRBJ2-7; possibly TRBD1 for D (5 bases). CDR3 length equals 13 residues. Germline V gives CDR1 SGHNT, CDR2 YYREEE (reference sequence). Trimming removed 0 bases from V and 4 bases from J, with 8 bases in between. The CDR3 DNA reads TGTGCCAGCAGCTTGGACAGGTCTTACGAGCAGTACTTC. Translation gives CASSLDRSYEQYF.

The CDR3 sequence is CASSTGTAREAFF. For the CDR3, the DNA is TGTGCCAGTAGTACAGGGACAGCCAGGGAAGCTTTCTTT. This chain uses TRBV19 with TRBJ1-1, with 7 nucleotides matching TRBD1. The CDR3 consists of 13 residues. CDR1 is LNHDA and CDR2 is SQIVND in the germline V gene (reference sequence). J gave up 8 bases and V 4 bases, and 7 bases lay outside the gene matches.

The DNA of the CDR3 is TGTGCCAGTAGTACGACACAGGGGGCCAGGGGCGAGCAGTACTTC. This encodes CASSTTQGARGEQYF. The J gene is TRBJ2-7, the V gene TRBV19; 9 bases are a match to TRBD1. Germline V CDR1 and CDR2: LNHDA, SQIVND (reference sequence). V gave up 4 bases and J gave up 6 bases; unmatched junction bases: 10. This CDR3 is built from 15 residues.

The chain combines TRBV7-8 with TRBJ2-5; D may be TRBD2 (6 bases). This CDR3 has 13 residues. V lost 6 bases, J lost 1 base, and 9 bases lay in between. Germline lookup yields CDR1 SGHVS and CDR2 FQNEAQ. CDR3 region: CASSRDFQETQYF. For the CDR3, the DNA is TGTGCCAGCAGTCGGGACTTCCAAGAGACCCAGTACTTC. Combining the CDR3 with reference TRBV7-8 and TRBJ2-5 gives the whole variable domain GAGVSQSPRYKVAKRGQDVALRCDPISGHVSLFWYQQALGQGPEFLTYFQNEAQLDKSGLPSDRFFAERPEGSVSTLKIQRTQQEDSAVYLCASSRDFQETQYFGPGTRLLVL.

This clone has just one count. This chain uses TRBV10-2 with TRBJ2-5; 8 positions agree with TRBD1. J lost 4 bases, V lost 4 bases, and 8 bases had no gene match. In germline, CDR1 is WSHSY, CDR2 SAAADI. This CDR3 region has 15 residues. The CDR3 DNA is TGCGCCAGCAGTGCCCGACAGGGGCGGATAGAGACCCAGTACTTC. Translated: CASSARQGRIETQYF.

This clone came up a few times. The V gene is TRBV7-9, the J gene TRBJ2-2; D gene unclear. CDR3 length: 13 residues. With 2 bases removed from V and 13 bases from J, the gap between germline ends came to 14 bases. Per germline, CDR1 SEHNR and CDR2 FQNEAQ (reference sequence). The CDR3 DNA sequence: TGTGCCAGCAGCTTATCGATGGCGGAAGGGCTGTTTTTT. Its protein product is CASSLSMAEGLFF.

The chain has TRBV28 and TRBJ2-3; no definite D call. Germline lookup yields CDR1 MDHEN and CDR2 SYDVKM. Trimming took 4 bases from V and 4 from J, leaving 21 bases between them. This CDR3 has 17 residues. CDR3 region: CASSSPLRPGPSDTQYF. Here the CDR3 DNA reads TGTGCCAGCAGTTCCCCCCTTCGTCCCGGTCCCTCAGATACGCAGTATTTT.

CDR3 region: CAWSLNNEQFF. CDR3 in DNA: TGTGCCTGGAGTTTGAACAATGAGCAGTTCTTC. This rearrangement joins TRBV30 to TRBJ2-1; D not certain. Trimming took 2 bases from V and 5 from J, leaving 4 bases between them. The CDR3 spans 11 residues. Germline V gives CDR1 GTSNPN, CDR2 SVGIG (reference sequence).

The J gene is TRBJ2-7, the V gene TRBV5-1; D tentatively fits TRBD1 or TRBD2 (5 bases each). Germline CDR1 is SGHRS and CDR2 is YFSETQ. V lost 0 bases to trimming and J lost 0 bases, with 10 bases between them. The CDR3 sequence is 15 residues long. CDR3 residues: CASSLGGESSYEQYF. The CDR3, as DNA: TGCGCCAGCAGCTTGGGAGGGGAAAGCTCCTACGAGCAGTACTTC.

This clone turned up a few times. This chain connects TRBV19 to TRBJ1-1, with D unresolved. The V end was cut by 3 bases, the J end by 6 bases, with 11 bases between. The CDR3 covers 13 residues. The germline gives CDR1 LNHDA, CDR2 SQIVND (reference sequence). DNA for the CDR3: TGTGCCAGTAGTATTCTGGGGAAAGCTGAAGCTTTCTTT. Translation gives CASSILGKAEAFF.

The chain has TRBV2 and TRBJ1-4, with a possible D match to TRBD1 (5 bases). CDR3 size: 15 residues. Germline CDR1 and CDR2: SNHLY and FYNNEI. V was shortened by 3 bases and J by 8 bases, with 16 bases between the two germline ends. CDR3: CASSDTGRGGEKLFF. CDR3 in DNA: TGTGCCAGCAGTGATACAGGTCGGGGAGGGGAAAAACTGTTTTTT. Complete variable domain (other parts from reference TRBV2 and TRBJ1-4): EPEVTQTPSHQVTQMGQEVILRCVPISNHLYFYWYRQILGQKVEFLVSFYNNEISEKSEIFDDQFSVERPDGSNFTLKIRSTKLEDSAMYFCASSDTGRGGEKLFFGSGTQLSVL.

The gene calls are TRBV30 and TRBJ1-4, with 8 bases lining up with TRBD1. The CDR3 is 13 residues long. Germline-derived CDR1 and CDR2 are GTSNPN and SVGIG (reference sequence). The ends lost 3 bases at V and 8 bases at J; junction bases unmatched: 5. CDR3 sequence: CAWRGQGWEKLFF. The CDR3 nucleotides are TGTGCCTGGAGAGGACAGGGTTGGGAAAAACTGTTTTTT. Combining the CDR3 with reference TRBV30 and TRBJ1-4 gives the whole variable domain SQTIHQWPATLVQPVGSPLSLECTVEGTSNPNLYWYRQAAGRGLQLLFYSVGIGQISSEVPQNLSASRPQDRQFILSSKKLLLSDSGFYLCAWRGQGWEKLFFGSGTQLSVL.

V gene TRBV7-9 combines with J gene TRBJ2-7; D gene unclear. Trimming took off 11 bases at V and 3 bases at J, with 11 bases between the two ends. CDR3 size: 11 residues. Germline-derived CDR1 and CDR2 are SEHNR and FQNEAQ (reference sequence). The CDR3 protein is CAAENSYEQYF. The DNA of the CDR3 is TGTGCCGCAGAAAACAGCTACGAGCAGTACTTC.

CDR3 protein: CASSLDASGSYNEQFF. In nucleotides, the CDR3 is TGCGCCAGCAGCTTAGACGCCAGTGGCTCCTACAATGAGCAGTTCTTC. The V gene is TRBV5-1, the J gene TRBJ2-1, with unresolved D. V was cut by 2 bases and J by 0 bases, with 12 bases left in between. CDR3 length: 16 amino acids. The V gene's germline CDR1 is SGHRS and CDR2 YFSETQ. Full variable domain (rest looked up from reference TRBV5-1 and TRBJ2-1): KAGVTQTPRYLIKTRGQQVTLSCSPISGHRSVSWYQQTPGQGLQFLFEYFSETQRNKGNFPGRFSGRQFSNSRSEMNVSTLELGDSALYLCASSLDASGSYNEQFFGPGTRLTVL.

This chain joins TRBV27 and TRBJ2-3; D uncertain. This CDR3 region has 13 residues. Germline V gene sequence: CDR1 MNHEY, CDR2 SMNVEV (reference sequence). With 9 bases removed from V and 2 bases from J, the gap between germline ends came to 12 bases. This chain's CDR3 is CASASYITDTQYF. In DNA form, the CDR3 reads TGTGCCAGTGCCAGCTACATCACAGATACGCAGTATTTT.

This chain uses TRBV15 with TRBJ1-2; 8 positions agree with TRBD1. The CDR3 is made up of 16 amino acids. The V gene's germline CDR1 is LNHNV and CDR2 YYDKDF (reference sequence). With V trimmed by 1 base and J by 8 bases, 12 bases remained unmatched. This chain's CDR3 is CATSRGRGQDPTGYTF. The CDR3 bases are TGTGCCACCAGCAGAGGGAGGGGACAGGACCCCACCGGCTACACCTTC.

This clone was counted a few times. The sample carries other DNA sequences with the same CDR3. The chain links TRBV14 to TRBJ2-7; possibly TRBD1 for D (5 bases). Per germline, CDR1 SGHDN and CDR2 FVKESK. Trimming removed 0 bases at V and 7 bases at J, with 16 bases between. The CDR3 runs to 15 residues. CDR3 bases: TGTGCCAGCAGCCAAGAACAACAGGCCGGGTCAGAGCAGTACTTC. Its protein product is CASSQEQQAGSEQYF.

This clone was detected once. The rearrangement links TRBV15 to TRBJ2-7; TRBD1 is a possible D gene (5 bases). Germline loops: CDR1 LNHNV, CDR2 YYDKDF (reference sequence). This CDR3 is 12 amino acids long. V was cut by 5 bases and J by 6 bases, with 11 bases left in between. The CDR3 coding sequence is TGTGCCACCAGCCCCAGGGTCGGCGAGCAGTACTTC. Protein: CATSPRVGEQYF.